A selection of T cell receptor beta chains follows, all from one sample in a study of OX40 agonist ivuxolimab in advanced cancers. Profiled with immunoSEQ multiplex PCR; TCRdb holds only in-frame clones, not every one. The sample yields around 90,000 clones, 91% seen once. Sequences were derived from CD4+ or CD8+ T cells sorted from blood, sampled in a trial of the OX40 agonist ivuxolimab. Source of these receptors: an adult with an advanced solid tumor such as melanoma, head and neck, liver or kidney cancer. The CDR3 runs from the conserved cysteine through the conserved F or W. Each record gives: CDR3 length, V gene, clone size, CDR3 protein. Some rows mark clone size as missing; the rest say once, few, many or name a class of expanded clone.

cdr3_length: 12
v_call: TRBV2
clone_size: once
cdr3_aa: CASTRMNTEAFF

cdr3_length: 18
v_call: TRBV7-2
clone_size: -
cdr3_aa: CASSLLDLGDWLAGEQYF

cdr3_length: 16
v_call: TRBV7-8
clone_size: -
cdr3_aa: CASSGDRGTWNQPQHF

cdr3_length: 14
v_call: TRBV11-2
clone_size: -
cdr3_aa: CASSPRVGAGELFF

cdr3_length: 15
v_call: TRBV7-9
clone_size: -
cdr3_aa: CASSLATGEIGELFF

cdr3_length: 14
v_call: TRBV6-5
clone_size: -
cdr3_aa: CASSPRDYSYEQYF

cdr3_length: 16
v_call: TRBV5-1
clone_size: -
cdr3_aa: CASSIGQGRNTGELFF

cdr3_length: 15
v_call: TRBV19
clone_size: -
cdr3_aa: CASSIIGRTPYEQYF

cdr3_length: 13
v_call: TRBV28
clone_size: -
cdr3_aa: CASSLPSGSKQYF

cdr3_length: 12
v_call: TRBV30
clone_size: once
cdr3_aa: CAWSQDGNTIYF

cdr3_length: 15
v_call: TRBV18
clone_size: -
cdr3_aa: CASSPPGQGPYEQYF

cdr3_length: 15
v_call: TRBV19
clone_size: -
cdr3_aa: CASTKLAGVGNEQFF

cdr3_length: 15
v_call: TRBV27
clone_size: -
cdr3_aa: CASIGQTLISYEQYF

cdr3_length: 13
v_call: TRBV14
clone_size: -
cdr3_aa: CASSLTSGYTQYF

cdr3_length: 13
v_call: TRBV28
clone_size: -
cdr3_aa: CASTRREGAEAFF

cdr3_length: 14
v_call: TRBV6-6
clone_size: -
cdr3_aa: CASRGSGSAGELFF

cdr3_length: 11
v_call: TRBV20-1
clone_size: -
cdr3_aa: CSARSNSEQYF

cdr3_length: 11
v_call: TRBV20-1
clone_size: -
cdr3_aa: CSAPGIDEQFF

cdr3_length: 13
v_call: TRBV7-2
clone_size: -
cdr3_aa: CASSLRGDTEAFF

cdr3_length: 20
v_call: TRBV19
clone_size: -
cdr3_aa: CASSTVFLKGRAIGTDTQYF

cdr3_length: 13
v_call: TRBV6-1
clone_size: -
cdr3_aa: CASSETRGNTIYF

cdr3_length: 15
v_call: TRBV25-1
clone_size: -
cdr3_aa: CASSQGELYQETQYF

cdr3_length: 14
v_call: TRBV6-1
clone_size: -
cdr3_aa: CASNQAGGPWEQYF

cdr3_length: 16
v_call: TRBV11-2
clone_size: -
cdr3_aa: CASSLAGGAAWETQYF

cdr3_length: 14
v_call: TRBV6-1
clone_size: -
cdr3_aa: CASSGLTAGVEQYF

cdr3_length: 14
v_call: TRBV30
clone_size: -
cdr3_aa: CAWKQGMMNTEAFF

cdr3_length: 14
v_call: TRBV5-4
clone_size: -
cdr3_aa: CASRLDSGSYTQYF

cdr3_length: 13
v_call: TRBV5-1
clone_size: -
cdr3_aa: CASSWGPRDTQYF

cdr3_length: 14
v_call: TRBV11-3
clone_size: -
cdr3_aa: CASSLLDSGAKQYF

cdr3_length: 15
v_call: TRBV28
clone_size: -
cdr3_aa: CASSLYGTGGTEAFF

cdr3_length: 15
v_call: TRBV9
clone_size: -
cdr3_aa: CASSATGTGGEKLFF

cdr3_length: 14
v_call: TRBV19
clone_size: -
cdr3_aa: CASSIGGQKNIQYF